This record covers a single TCR beta chain. These data come from a study of cytomegalovirus exposure and HLA in healthy donors. The study ran its PCR with 60 Vbeta and 13 Jbeta primers. The method was immunoSEQ multiplex PCR; TCRdb's version includes in-frame clones alone and lacks a portion of them. This sample has about 55,000 clones; 60% to 80% occur once, and the top ten carry 2.5%. Germline assignment: CDR1 SGHRS and CDR2 YFSETQ. The trim removed 0 bases at V and 0 bases at J, leaving 1 base unmatched. The CDR3 has 15 residues. Sequencing was done on a sample of PBMCs. The sequence came from a female donor in good health and CMV-seronegative. This rearrangement joins TRBV5-1 to TRBJ1-1, with 8 positions matching TRBD1. DNA of the CDR3: TGCGCCAGCAGCTTGGGGACAGGGATGAACACTGAAGCTTTCTTT. Its protein is CASSLGTGMNTEAFF.